What follows are 28 T cell receptor beta chains derived from one specimen sequenced in a study of T-cell reconstitution after alpha-beta-depleted transplantation in children. Preparation of the TCRbeta library was carried out with unique molecular identifiers. TCRdb fed the PCR reads into MiXCR, producing one record per CDR3 protein. The sample has around 400,000 distinct CDR3 sequences; approximately 11% are singletons. The specimen was PBMCs from the stem cell graft donor, collected from the stem cell graft. The receptors shown here come from a human donor who donated a stem cell graft to a child with acute myeloid leukemia.

This clonotype was observed many times. The chain's CDR3 is CASSFGSFTDTQYF. The CDR3 bases are TGTGCCAGCAGTTTCGGGTCGTTCACAGATACGCAGTATTTT. J is TRBJ2-3 and V is TRBV12-3 or TRBV12-4; D is unresolved. Deletions cut 3 bases from V and 2 bases from J, with 9 bases between. The CDR3 has 14 residues.

This clonotype turned up a few times. The J gene is TRBJ2-3, the V gene TRBV7-2; 9 nucleotides agree with TRBD2. Germline CDR1 SGHTA, CDR2 FQGNSA. Trimming removed 5 bases from V and 2 bases from J; junction bases left unmatched: 5. The CDR3 consists of 15 residues. The CDR3 coding sequence is TGTGCCAGCAGCCCGATAGCGGGGGTCACAGATACGCAGTATTTT. Translating gives CASSPIAGVTDTQYF.

This clonotype came up a few times. V gene TRBV10-1 combines with J gene TRBJ1-2; D unresolved. CDR1 WNHNN and CDR2 SYGVQD come from the germline V gene (reference sequence). The ends were cut back, 3 bases at V and 1 base at J, with 6 bases in the middle. The CDR3 runs to 13 residues. The CDR3 reads CASSDARNYGYTF. The CDR3 DNA sequence: TGCGCCAGCAGTGACGCCCGTAACTATGGCTACACCTTC.

This chain uses TRBV27 with TRBJ1-6; 7 bases agree with TRBD1. Germline V gene data show CDR1 as MNHEY and CDR2 as SMNVEV (reference sequence). The length of the CDR3 is 14 residues. V shed 4 bases and J 4 bases; nucleotides not matched to a gene: 1. The CDR3 region has the DNA TGTGCCAGCAGTTCGGGACAGTATAATTCACCCCTCCACTTT. Amino acid sequence: CASSSGQYNSPLHF.

With respect to this clonotype: In this CDR3 the conserved last residue, phenylalanine or tryptophan, is missing, so a read error is likely. V is TRBV4-3 and J is TRBJ2-1, with 9 nucleotides matching TRBD2. This CDR3 spans 16 amino acids. Trimming took 0 bases from V and 9 from J; bases not matched to a gene: 9. Germline V gives CDR1 LGHNA, CDR2 YSLEER. The CDR3, as DNA: TGCGCCAGCAGCCAAGATTGGGTAGCGGGAGACTTTGAGCAGTTCCTC. Translated, it gives CASSQDWVAGDFEQFL.

The chain has TRBV7-6 and TRBJ2-3; 9 bases align to TRBD2. Unmatched junction bases numbered 6, after V lost 0 bases and J lost 2 bases. There are 17 residues in the CDR3. Germline values: CDR1 SGHVS, CDR2 FNYEAQ. CDR3 bases: TGTGCCAGCAGCTTAGCTGGTAGCGGGGGCTACACAGATACGCAGTATTTT. This gives the protein CASSLAGSGGYTDTQYF. Together with reference TRBV7-6 and TRBJ2-3, the CDR3 gives the full variable domain: GAGVSQSPRYKVTKRGQDVALRCDPISGHVSLYWYRQALGQGPEFLTYFNYEAQQDKSGLPNDRFSAERPEGSISTLTIQRTEQRDSAMYRCASSLAGSGGYTDTQYFGPGTRLTVL.

The rearrangement links TRBV6-1 to TRBJ2-5; tentative D call: TRBD1 (7 bases). The germline gives CDR1 MNHNS, CDR2 SASEGT. Trimming took off 6 bases at V and 6 bases at J, with 23 bases between the two ends. The CDR3 contains 16 residues. CDR3 protein: CASRGEDRRGPKTQYF. The CDR3 DNA follows: TGTGCCAGCAGGGGGGAAGACAGGAGGGGGCCAAAGACCCAGTACTTC.

This chain links TRBV7-8 with TRBJ2-7; 8 nucleotides agree with TRBD1. The length of the CDR3 is 16 residues. V trimming: 6 bases; J trimming: 7 bases; junction bases outside the gene matches: 17. The germline V gene has CDR1 SGHVS and CDR2 FQNEAQ. The chain's CDR3 is CASRPQGADLSGEQYF. CDR3 nucleotides: TGTGCCAGCAGACCCCAGGGGGCTGACCTCTCTGGAGAGCAGTACTTC.

This clonotype appeared many times. The chain links TRBV7-8 to TRBJ2-6, with D unresolved. This CDR3 has 16 amino acids. Germline V CDR1 and CDR2: SGHVS, FQNEAQ. V was clipped by 5 bases and J by 2 bases, with 13 bases between them. The CDR3 DNA reads TGTGCCAGCAGCACCCGGGCCGCTGCTGGGGCCAACGTCCTGACTTTC. It translates to CASSTRAAAGANVLTF.

This clonotype showed up many times. This chain joins TRBV11-2 and TRBJ2-4; D is undetermined. Germline lookup yields CDR1 SGHAT and CDR2 FQNNGV. The CDR3 is 15 residues long. The germline V and J ends were trimmed by 0 bases and 3 bases, with 9 bases remaining between them. CDR3 region: CASSLEGYGKNIQYF. CDR3 DNA sequence: TGTGCCAGCAGCTTAGAAGGGTACGGCAAAAACATTCAGTACTTC.

This chain connects TRBV5-1 to TRBJ2-3; D gene uncertain. V lost 0 bases to trimming and J lost 4 bases, with 12 bases between them. Germline V CDR1 and CDR2: SGHRS, YFSETQ. The CDR3 has 15 residues. The CDR3, as DNA: TGCGCCAGCAGCTTGGCTCGCCCTCTTTCAGATACGCAGTATTTT. Translating gives CASSLARPLSDTQYF. The whole variable domain, filled in from reference TRBV5-1 and TRBJ2-3, reads KAGVTQTPRYLIKTRGQQVTLSCSPISGHRSVSWYQQTPGQGLQFLFEYFSETQRNKGNFPGRFSGRQFSNSRSEMNVSTLELGDSALYLCASSLARPLSDTQYFGPGTRLTVL.

This clonotype has only a few counts. V and J are TRBV29-1 and TRBJ2-1, with 8 bases fitting TRBD1. CDR1 and CDR2 from the germline V gene are SQVTM and ANQGSEA. V shed 8 bases and J 1 base; nucleotides not matched to a gene: 10. The CDR3 totals 15 residues. The chain's CDR3 is CSIPSGGPSYNEQFF. The CDR3 DNA follows: TGCAGCATCCCTTCAGGGGGCCCATCCTACAATGAGCAGTTCTTC.

This clonotype was recorded a few times. The junction shows a germline mismatch at one end, possibly a read error. The chain combines TRBV5-1 with TRBJ2-3; unclear D gene. The V gene's germline CDR1 is SGHRS and CDR2 YFSETQ. This CDR3 comprises 14 residues. CDR3 protein: CASSLRQRTDTQYF. The DNA of the CDR3 is TGCGCCAGCAGCTTGCGGCAGCGCACAGATACGCAGTATTTC. The complete variable domain, with remaining parts taken from reference TRBV5-1 and TRBJ2-3, reads KAGVTQTPRYLIKTRGQQVTLSCSPISGHRSVSWYQQTPGQGLQFLFEYFSETQRNKGNFPGRFSGRQFSNSRSEMNVSTLELGDSALYLCASSLRQRTDTQYFGPGTRLTVL.

The rearrangement uses TRBV29-1 and TRBJ2-7; 10 bases match TRBD2. In germline, CDR1 is SQVTM, CDR2 ANQGSEA. The CDR3 runs 13 residues. The J segment lost 5 bases and the V segment lost 6 bases, leaving 7 bases of the junction unmatched. In DNA, the CDR3 is TGCAGCGTGCTAGCGGGGGTCACGAACGAGCAGTACTTC. This translates into CSVLAGVTNEQYF.

This clonotype was observed a few times. The chain recombines TRBV7-2 with TRBJ2-6; D is perhaps TRBD1 (5 bases). The CDR3 is 17 amino acids. Germline CDR1 and CDR2: SGHTA and FQGNSA. Trimming pared 1 base from V and 2 bases from J, leaving 12 bases between. The CDR3 reads CASSLVRLGAGANVLTF. The CDR3 DNA reads as TGTGCCAGCAGCTTAGTACGATTAGGGGCTGGGGCCAACGTCCTGACTTTC.

V is TRBV30 and J is TRBJ2-5, with D unresolved. The CDR3 is made up of 11 amino acids. The germline gives CDR1 GTSNPN, CDR2 SVGIG (reference sequence). Trimming stripped 5 bases from V and 2 bases from J, with 6 bases between. The chain's CDR3 is CAWGPQETQYF. Written as DNA, the CDR3 is TGTGCCTGGGGCCCGCAAGAGACCCAGTACTTC. The full variable domain, with the rest looked up from reference TRBV30 and TRBJ2-5, is SQTIHQWPATLVQPVGSPLSLECTVEGTSNPNLYWYRQAAGRGLQLLFYSVGIGQISSEVPQNLSASRPQDRQFILSSKKLLLSDSGFYLCAWGPQETQYFGPGTRLLVL.

This clonotype has at least ten counts. The chain joins TRBV6-5 to TRBJ1-5, with D perhaps TRBD1 (6 bases). Germline V CDR1 and CDR2: MNHEY, SVGAGI. V was pared by 2 bases and J by 4 bases, with 9 bases between. This CDR3 has 14 residues. CDR3 sequence: CASSYDQGNQPQHF. The CDR3 DNA follows: TGTGCCAGCAGTTACGACCAGGGGAATCAGCCCCAGCATTTT.

The rearrangement uses TRBV5-1 and TRBJ2-1, with D tentatively TRBD2 (5 bases). Germline V gives CDR1 SGHRS, CDR2 YFSETQ. With 4 bases removed from V and 7 bases from J, the gap between germline ends came to 15 bases. The CDR3 is 14 residues long. The DNA of the CDR3 is TGCGCCAGCAGCACCTGGTCGGGCGGGAATGAGCAGTTCTTC. Its translation: CASSTWSGGNEQFF. Drawing the rest from reference TRBV5-1 and TRBJ2-1, the complete variable domain is KAGVTQTPRYLIKTRGQQVTLSCSPISGHRSVSWYQQTPGQGLQFLFEYFSETQRNKGNFPGRFSGRQFSNSRSEMNVSTLELGDSALYLCASSTWSGGNEQFFGPGTRLTVL.

Many counts were recorded for this clonotype. J is TRBJ1-6 and V is TRBV6-6; no clear D gene. With 2 bases removed from V and 6 bases from J, the gap between germline ends came to 5 bases. The germline V gene has CDR1 MNHNY and CDR2 SVGAGI (reference sequence). The CDR3 contains 13 residues. CDR3 bases: TGTGCCAGCAGTTACGTACTTAATTCACCCCTCCACTTT. This codes for CASSYVLNSPLHF.

This clonotype has a handful of counts. The V and J genes are TRBV29-1 and TRBJ1-2; 7 bases map to TRBD1. Per germline, CDR1 SQVTM and CDR2 ANQGSEA. The CDR3 has 13 amino acids. J gave up 0 bases and V 6 bases, and 4 bases lay outside the gene matches. CDR3 nucleotides: TGCAGCGTGACCCAGGGGGCTAACTATGGCTACACCTTC. Translation: CSVTQGANYGYTF.

The chain joins TRBV7-2 to TRBJ2-3, with TRBD1 matching over 8 bases. V was pared by 7 bases and J by 2 bases, with 11 bases of the junction left unmatched. The CDR3 is 16 amino acids. Per the germline V gene, CDR1 is SGHTA and CDR2 is FQGNSA. CDR3 protein: CASTRNQGATTDTQYF. CDR3 in DNA: TGTGCCAGCACCCGAAATCAGGGGGCAACCACAGATACGCAGTATTTT.

The chain joins TRBV7-2 to TRBJ1-4, with D possibly matching TRBD1 (6 bases). Germline CDR1 and CDR2: SGHTA and FQGNSA. With 1 base removed from V and 7 bases from J, the gap between germline ends came to 13 bases. There are 15 residues in the CDR3. The CDR3 here is CASSLDTGRGEKLFF. DNA for the CDR3: TGTGCCAGCAGCTTAGACACAGGGAGGGGTGAAAAACTGTTTTTT. The full variable domain, with the rest looked up from reference TRBV7-2 and TRBJ1-4, is GAGVSQSPSNKVTEKGKDVELRCDPISGHTALYWYRQSLGQGLEFLIYFQGNSAPDKSGLPSDRFSAERTGGSVSTLTIQRTQQEDSAVYLCASSLDTGRGEKLFFGSGTQLSVL.

This clonotype showed up many times. Here the CDR3 DNA reads TGCAGTGCTCTAGCGGAGACCGGGGAGCTGTTTTTT. Its translation is CSALAETGELFF. The J gene is TRBJ2-2, the V gene TRBV20-1; 7 nucleotides match TRBD2. V lost 5 bases and J lost 5; bases outside the gene matches: 2. Germline V gives CDR1 DFQATT, CDR2 SNEGSKA (reference sequence). The CDR3 length is 12 residues.

This clonotype was detected many times. V usage is TRBV29-1 and J usage is TRBJ2-1; 8 bases are a match to TRBD1. The V gene end was trimmed by 5 bases and the J gene end by 4 bases; junction bases not matched to a gene: 7. The CDR3 sequence is 14 residues long. Germline loops: CDR1 SQVTM, CDR2 ANQGSEA. The CDR3 DNA is TGCAGCGTTCTAGGACAGGGCACTTACAATGAGCAGTTCTTC. Its translation is CSVLGQGTYNEQFF.

This chain connects TRBV7-9 to TRBJ2-1; 10 bases are shared with TRBD2. In germline, CDR1 is SEHNR, CDR2 FQNEAQ (reference sequence). This CDR3 spans 14 amino acids. Trimming cost V 8 bases and J 9 bases; bases outside gene matches: 10. DNA of the CDR3: TGTGCCAGCGCGGCTAGCGGGAGACCGAGTGAGCAGTTCTTC. As protein: CASAASGRPSEQFF.

The rearrangement links TRBV21-1 to TRBJ1-2; the D call in the table, TRBD1, was not verified against the DNA. TRBV21-1 is a pseudogene segment. This CDR3 has 14 residues. The CDR3 loop reads CASSNGQGANGYTF. CDR3 coding DNA: TGTGCCAGCAGCAACGGACAGGGGGCCAATGGCTACACCTTC.

This clonotype occurred a few times. The rearrangement links TRBV5-1 to TRBJ1-1, with 7 bases identical to TRBD1. Trimming removed 2 bases from V and 9 bases from J; junction bases left unmatched: 4. The length of the CDR3 is 12 residues. Germline CDR1 and CDR2: SGHRS and YFSETQ. The CDR3 coding sequence is TGCGCCAGCAGCTTCGGGGACAGCCAAGCTTTCTTT. Protein sequence: CASSFGDSQAFF.

This chain uses TRBV24-1 with TRBJ2-3; 11 positions agree with TRBD1. Germline CDR1 and CDR2: KGHDR and SFDVKD. CDR3 length equals 15 residues. Trimming cost V 5 bases and J 5 bases; bases outside gene matches: 5. CDR3 bases: TGTGCCACCAGTGTTGGGACAGGGGGAAGAGATACGCAGTATTTT. This codes for CATSVGTGGRDTQYF.